The T cell receptor (beta chain) described here comes from a study of T-cell reconstitution after alpha-beta-depleted transplantation in children. Overall study findings and caveats: It was reported that alpha-beta T cells came from several hundred expanded graft clones (about two months after transplant). One year post-transplant, T-cell counts and diversity were largely derived from T cells produced anew.

The germline CDR1 and CDR2 sequences are SGHTA and FQGNSA. Deletions cut 1 base from V and 7 bases from J, with 13 bases between. CDR3 length equals 14 residues. Unique molecular identifiers were used in preparing the TCRbeta library. TCRdb fed the PCR reads into MiXCR, producing one record per CDR3 protein. The sample holds some 110,000 distinct CDR3 sequences, 10% to 13% seen once. This clonotype was seen many times. Its matching antigen is unknown. The genes are TRBV7-2 and TRBJ1-2; D possibly corresponds to TRBD1 (6 bases). The sequenced sample was PBMCs, obtained before TCRalphabeta/CD19-depleted stem cell transplant. This clonotype was obtained from a boy aged 2 to 10 with acute lymphoblastic leukemia, due to receive a stem cell transplant. CDR3 amino acids: CASSLGAGAGGYTF. The CDR3 nucleotides are TGTGCCAGCAGCTTAGGGGCAGGGGCAGGTGGCTACACCTTC.